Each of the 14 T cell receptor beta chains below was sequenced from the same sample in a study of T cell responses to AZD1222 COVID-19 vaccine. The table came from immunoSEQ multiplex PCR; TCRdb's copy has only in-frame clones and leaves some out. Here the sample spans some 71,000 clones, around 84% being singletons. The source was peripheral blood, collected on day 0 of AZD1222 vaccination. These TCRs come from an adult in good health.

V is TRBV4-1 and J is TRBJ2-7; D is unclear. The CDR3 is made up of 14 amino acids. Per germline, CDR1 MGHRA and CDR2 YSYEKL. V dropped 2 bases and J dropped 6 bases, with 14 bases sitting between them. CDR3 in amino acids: CASSQHPRGFEQYF. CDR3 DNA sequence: TGCGCCAGCAGCCAACATCCACGTGGGTTCGAGCAGTACTTC.

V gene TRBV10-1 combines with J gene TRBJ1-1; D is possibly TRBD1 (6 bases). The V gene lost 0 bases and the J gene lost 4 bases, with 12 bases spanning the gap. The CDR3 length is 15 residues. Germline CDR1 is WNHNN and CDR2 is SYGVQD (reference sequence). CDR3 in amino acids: CASSESSRGLTEAFF. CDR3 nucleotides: TGCGCCAGCAGTGAGTCCTCCCGGGGGCTCACTGAAGCTTTCTTT.

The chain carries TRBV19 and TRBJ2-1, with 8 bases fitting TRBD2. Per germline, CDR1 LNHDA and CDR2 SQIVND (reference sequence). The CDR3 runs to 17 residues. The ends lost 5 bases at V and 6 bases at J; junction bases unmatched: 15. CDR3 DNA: TGTGCCAGTAGTTCTCTCCCCCAAGCGGGGGCGCCCAATGAGCAGTTCTTC. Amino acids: CASSSLPQAGAPNEQFF.

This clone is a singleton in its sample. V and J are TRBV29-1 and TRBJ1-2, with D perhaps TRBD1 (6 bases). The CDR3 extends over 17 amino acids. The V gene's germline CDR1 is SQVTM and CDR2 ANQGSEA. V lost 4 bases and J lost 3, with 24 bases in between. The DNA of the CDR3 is TGCAGCGTTGTGTTCCCCACCTCAGGGGACGCGTACTATGGCTACACCTTC. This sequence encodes CSVVFPTSGDAYYGYTF.

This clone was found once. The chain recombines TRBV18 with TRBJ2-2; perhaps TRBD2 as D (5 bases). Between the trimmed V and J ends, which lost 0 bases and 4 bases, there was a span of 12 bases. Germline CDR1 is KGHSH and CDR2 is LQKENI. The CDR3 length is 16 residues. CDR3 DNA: TGTGCCAGCTCACCACCGATGGCGGGTTTCACCGGGGAGCTGTTTTTT. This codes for CASSPPMAGFTGELFF.

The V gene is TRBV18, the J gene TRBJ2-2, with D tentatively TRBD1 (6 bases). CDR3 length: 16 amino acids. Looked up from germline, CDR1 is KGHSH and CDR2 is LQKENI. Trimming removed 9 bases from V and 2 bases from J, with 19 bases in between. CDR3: CASPTGRGLNTGELFF. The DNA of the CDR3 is TGTGCCAGTCCAACCGGCAGGGGCCTCAACACCGGGGAGCTGTTTTTT.

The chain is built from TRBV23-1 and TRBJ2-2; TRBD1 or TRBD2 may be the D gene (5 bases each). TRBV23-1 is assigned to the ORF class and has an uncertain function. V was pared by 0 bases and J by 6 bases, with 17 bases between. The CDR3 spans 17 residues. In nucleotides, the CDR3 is TGCGCCAGCAGTCAATCCCACCCGGGAAGAGGGGCCGGGGAGCTGTTTTTT. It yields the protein CASSQSHPGRGAGELFF.

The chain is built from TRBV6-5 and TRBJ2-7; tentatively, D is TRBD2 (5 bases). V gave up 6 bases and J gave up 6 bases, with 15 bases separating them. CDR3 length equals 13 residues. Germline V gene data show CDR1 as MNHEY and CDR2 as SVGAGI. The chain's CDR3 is CASSLRRFGEQYF. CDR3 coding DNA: TGTGCCAGCAGCCTACGGAGGTTTGGCGAGCAGTACTTC.

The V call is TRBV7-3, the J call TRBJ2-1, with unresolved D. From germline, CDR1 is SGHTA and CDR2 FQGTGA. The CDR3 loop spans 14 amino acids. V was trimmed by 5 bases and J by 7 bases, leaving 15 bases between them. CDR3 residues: CASSRMGLRNEQFF. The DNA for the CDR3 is TGTGCCAGCAGCAGAATGGGCCTACGGAATGAGCAGTTCTTC.

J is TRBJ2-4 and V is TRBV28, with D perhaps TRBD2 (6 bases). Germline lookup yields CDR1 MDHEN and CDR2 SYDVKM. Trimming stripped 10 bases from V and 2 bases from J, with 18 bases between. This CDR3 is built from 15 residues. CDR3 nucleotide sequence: TGTGCCACCTCAACGACTAGTAGGACCAAAAACATTCAGTACTTC. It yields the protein CATSTTSRTKNIQYF.

The CDR3 sequence is CAISPGLAGGRGTDTQYF. Here the CDR3 DNA reads TGTGCCATCAGCCCTGGACTAGCGGGGGGGCGGGGCACAGATACGCAGTATTTT. V gene TRBV10-3 combines with J gene TRBJ2-3, with TRBD2 matching 15 bases. V lost 6 bases and J lost 1; bases outside the gene matches: 8. Germline loops: CDR1 ENHRY, CDR2 SYGVKD. The CDR3 extends over 18 amino acids.

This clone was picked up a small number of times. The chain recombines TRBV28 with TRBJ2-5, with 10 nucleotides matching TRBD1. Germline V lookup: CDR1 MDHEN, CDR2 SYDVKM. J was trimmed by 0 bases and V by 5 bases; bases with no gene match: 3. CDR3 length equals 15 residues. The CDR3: CASSSGTGDQETQYF. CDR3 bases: TGTGCCAGCAGTAGTGGGACAGGGGACCAAGAGACCCAGTACTTC.

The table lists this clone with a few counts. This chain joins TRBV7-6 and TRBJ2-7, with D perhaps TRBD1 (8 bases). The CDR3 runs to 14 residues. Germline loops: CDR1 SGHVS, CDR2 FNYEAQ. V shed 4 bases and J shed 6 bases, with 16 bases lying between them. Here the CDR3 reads CASSSWTGRGEQYF. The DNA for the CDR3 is TGTGCCAGCAGCTCCTGGACAGGGAGGGGCGAGCAGTACTTC.

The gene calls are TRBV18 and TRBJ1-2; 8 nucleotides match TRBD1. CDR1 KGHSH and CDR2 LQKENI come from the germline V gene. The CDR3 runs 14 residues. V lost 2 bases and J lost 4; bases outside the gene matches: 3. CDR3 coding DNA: TGTGCCAGCTCACCAGGACAGGGCACCTATGGCTACACCTTC. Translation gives CASSPGQGTYGYTF.